Below are 26 T cell receptor beta chains sequenced from a single sample in a study of patients and donors after allogeneic stem cell transplantation. TCRdb re-called the RT-PCR reads with MiXCR, one entry per CDR3 protein. The repertoire consists of about 230,000 distinct CDR3 sequences, with around an eighth occurring once and the leading ten covering roughly 10%. The sequencing input was blood, either unsorted or a sorted T cell fraction (not recorded which). These TCRs come from a human donor who was either an allogeneic HSCT recipient or a stem cell or donor lymphocyte infusion donor (not recorded which). It is not recorded whose cells these are; they may come from a transplant donor.

The genes are TRBV9 and TRBJ1-2; D gene uncertain. V was cut by 4 bases and J by 4 bases, with 14 bases left in between. CDR1 and CDR2 (germline): SGDLS, YYNGEE. The CDR3 spans 14 residues. CDR3 residues: CASSPRDTSYGYTF. For the CDR3, the DNA is TGTGCCAGCAGCCCCCGTGACACCTCCTATGGCTACACCTTC.

This clonotype was observed a few times. The chain is built from TRBV7-6 and TRBJ2-1; no reliable D call. Germline V gene data show CDR1 as SGHVS and CDR2 as FNYEAQ. V was pared by 2 bases and J by 0 bases, with 14 bases between. There are 17 residues in the CDR3. This CDR3 reads CASSLPRPLSSYNEQFF. As DNA, the CDR3 is TGTGCCAGCAGCTTACCCCGGCCGTTGAGCTCCTACAATGAGCAGTTCTTC.

This clonotype was seen many times. This chain connects TRBV7-3 to TRBJ2-5; unclear D gene. The V gene lost 3 bases and the J gene lost 2 bases, with 7 bases spanning the gap. Germline CDR1 reads SGHTA; CDR2 reads FQGTGA. This CDR3 spans 13 amino acids. In nucleotides, the CDR3 is TGTGCCAGCAGCTTGACTCCGCAAGAGACCCAGTACTTC. Amino acid sequence: CASSLTPQETQYF.

This clonotype occurred many times. The DNA of the CDR3 is TGCAGTGCTAGCGCCCAAATCAATACGCAGTATTTT. Amino acid sequence: CSASAQINTQYF. The chain recombines TRBV20-1 with TRBJ2-3; D gene ambiguous. Germline values: CDR1 DFQATT, CDR2 SNEGSKA (reference sequence). The CDR3 contains 12 residues. The V and J ends lost 3 bases and 7 bases respectively, with 11 bases between them.

A few counts support this clonotype. The chain has TRBV20-1 and TRBJ2-7; unclear D gene. The CDR3 covers 14 residues. Germline lookup yields CDR1 DFQATT and CDR2 SNEGSKA (reference sequence). The V and J ends lost 2 bases and 4 bases respectively, with 15 bases between them. The DNA for the CDR3 is TGCAGTGCTAGACGGGCAAGCGATCGGTACGAGCAGTACTTC. Amino acids: CSARRASDRYEQYF.

The chain employs TRBV5-1 and TRBJ2-7; the D gene is possibly TRBD2 (7 bases). V was clipped by 4 bases and J by 5 bases, with 19 bases between them. Germline lookup yields CDR1 SGHRS and CDR2 YFSETQ. The CDR3 consists of 15 residues. The CDR3, as DNA: TGCGCCAGCAGCCATCGGACAGCTAGCGGTCACGAGCAGTACTTC. Its translation: CASSHRTASGHEQYF.

The V and J genes are TRBV20-1 and TRBJ2-7; D is undetermined. Trimming left V 5 bases short and J 0 bases short, with 5 bases between. CDR1 and CDR2 (germline): DFQATT, SNEGSKA (reference sequence). The CDR3 consists of 11 residues. CDR3 protein: CSASDSYEQYF. The CDR3 DNA follows: TGCAGTGCTTCGGACTCCTACGAGCAGTACTTC.

In this sample, this clonotype turned up many times. The chain carries TRBV20-1 and TRBJ2-7, with TRBD2 identical over 12 bases. The germline CDR1 and CDR2 sequences are DFQATT and SNEGSKA (reference sequence). The V gene end was trimmed by 2 bases and the J gene end by 2 bases; junction bases not matched to a gene: 7. This CDR3 has 16 amino acids. The CDR3 sequence: CSARSETSGGPYEQYF. CDR3 sequence (DNA): TGCAGTGCTAGATCGGAGACTAGCGGGGGACCCTACGAGCAGTACTTC.

In this sample, this clonotype turned up many times. This rearrangement joins TRBV29-1 to TRBJ2-1; 8 bases line up with TRBD2. This CDR3 is built from 14 residues. With 3 bases clipped from V and 9 bases from J, the junction kept 10 bases outside the gene matches. Germline CDR1 SQVTM, CDR2 ANQGSEA. This CDR3 reads CSVDRAGGGGEQFF. CDR3 coding DNA: TGCAGCGTTGATAGGGCGGGAGGTGGTGGTGAGCAGTTCTTC.

This clonotype was detected ten times or more. CDR3 nucleotide sequence: TGTGCCAGCAGTCTGGGGTTCGACTACGAGCAGTACTTC. It specifies CASSLGFDYEQYF. The chain has TRBV12-3 or TRBV12-4 and TRBJ2-7; D gene unclear. This CDR3 has 13 amino acids. Trimming cost V 5 bases and J 3 bases, with 11 bases left between them.

At least ten counts were recorded for this clonotype. The chain is built from TRBV6-5 and TRBJ1-6, with D possibly matching TRBD1 (5 bases). The V end lost 2 bases, the J end lost 6 bases, and 8 bases lay between the germline ends. The CDR3 runs to 14 residues. Germline assignment: CDR1 MNHEY and CDR2 SVGAGI. The CDR3 here is CASSYGDSNSPLHF. The CDR3 DNA reads TGTGCCAGCAGTTACGGTGACAGTAATTCACCCCTCCACTTT.

This clonotype was counted at least ten times. The chain combines TRBV12-3 or TRBV12-4 with TRBJ1-6, with D possibly TRBD1 on 6 matching bases. The V end lost 6 bases, the J end lost 6 bases, and 15 bases lay between the germline ends. This CDR3 region has 15 residues. The CDR3 DNA follows: TGTGCCAGCAGCTTCGCACAGGGTTCTAATTCACCCCTCCACTTT. Residues: CASSFAQGSNSPLHF.

This clonotype has more than one count but fewer than ten. The genes are TRBV12-3 or TRBV12-4 and TRBJ2-2, with D perhaps TRBD2 (6 bases). The V end lost 6 bases, the J end lost 2 bases, and 10 bases lay between the germline ends. CDR3 length: 14 amino acids. CDR3 amino acids: CASRPGLNTGELFF. Here the CDR3 DNA reads TGTGCCAGCAGACCGGGACTCAACACCGGGGAGCTGTTTTTT.

In this sample, this clonotype turned up a few times. The V call is TRBV12-3 or TRBV12-4, the J call TRBJ2-3; D gene unclear. V lost 3 bases, J lost 5 bases, and 12 bases lay in between. CDR3 length: 14 amino acids. The chain's CDR3 is CASSFLGVRDTQYF. The CDR3 DNA sequence: TGTGCCAGCAGTTTCCTAGGAGTCCGAGATACGCAGTATTTT.

The chain's CDR3 is CASSGRSPFEDEQFF. CDR3 nucleotides: TGTGCCAGCAGCGGAAGGTCCCCTTTCGAGGATGAGCAGTTCTTC. This chain joins TRBV9 and TRBJ2-1; D is uncertain. Germline CDR1 is SGDLS and CDR2 is YYNGEE. The CDR3 has 15 amino acids. Trimming left V 3 bases short and J 8 bases short, with 18 bases between.

This clonotype was seen repeatedly, ten times or more. This chain uses TRBV14 with TRBJ2-7; the match to TRBD1 covers 9 bases. CDR3 length: 14 amino acids. The V gene's germline CDR1 is SGHDN and CDR2 FVKESK. After removal of 4 bases from V and 7 bases from J, the junction contained 8 bases not matched to a gene. The CDR3 sequence: CASSPRTGTGEQYF. The CDR3 DNA sequence: TGTGCCAGCAGCCCCCGGACAGGGACAGGGGAGCAGTACTTC.

This clonotype was seen a single time. J is TRBJ1-2 and V is TRBV30; unclear D gene. The V gene lost 2 bases and the J gene lost 10 bases, with 20 bases spanning the gap. Germline V gene sequence: CDR1 GTSNPN, CDR2 SVGIG (reference sequence). The CDR3 is 14 amino acids. For the CDR3, the DNA is TGTGCCTGGAGTTTAGGGCAGTTCTATGAGGACTACACCTTC. Translation: CAWSLGQFYEDYTF.

V gene TRBV5-1 combines with J gene TRBJ2-1, with TRBD1 identical over 7 bases. The CDR3 loop spans 14 amino acids. From germline, CDR1 is SGHRS and CDR2 YFSETQ. Losses at the gene ends were 7 bases for V and 2 bases for J; bases not matched to a gene: 6. The CDR3 DNA reads as TGCGCCAGCTCTCCGGGACAGACCTACAATGAGCAGTTCTTC. Amino acid sequence: CASSPGQTYNEQFF.

This clonotype was detected only a few times. The chain links TRBV5-1 to TRBJ1-3; D perhaps matches TRBD1 (6 bases). Germline lookup yields CDR1 SGHRS and CDR2 YFSETQ. This CDR3 spans 14 amino acids. V was trimmed by 4 bases and J by 0 bases, leaving 8 bases between them. CDR3 DNA sequence: TGCGCCAGCAGCGCGGACAGCTCTGGAAACACCATATATTTT. Amino acid sequence: CASSADSSGNTIYF. The variable domain in full, completed from reference TRBV5-1 and TRBJ1-3, reads KAGVTQTPRYLIKTRGQQVTLSCSPISGHRSVSWYQQTPGQGLQFLFEYFSETQRNKGNFPGRFSGRQFSNSRSEMNVSTLELGDSALYLCASSADSSGNTIYFGEGSWLTVV.

This clonotype turned up a few times. This chain uses TRBV29-1 with TRBJ1-1; weak D call: TRBD1 (6 bases). This CDR3 is 15 amino acids long. CDR1 and CDR2 (germline): SQVTM, ANQGSEA. Trimming took off 7 bases at V and 6 bases at J, with 24 bases between the two ends. CDR3 sequence: CSALGDSTGAAEAFF. The CDR3 region has the DNA TGCAGCGCATTGGGGGACTCAACGGGGGCCGCTGAAGCTTTCTTT.

This chain connects TRBV10-3 to TRBJ1-1; no reliable D call. CDR3 length: 15 amino acids. Trimming took 8 bases from V and 0 from J, leaving 16 bases between them. Germline loops: CDR1 ENHRY, CDR2 SYGVKD. The chain's CDR3 is CAISQSAAVNTEAFF. CDR3 DNA sequence: TGTGCCATCTCCCAGTCTGCGGCTGTGAACACTGAAGCTTTCTTT.

The gene calls are TRBV28 and TRBJ2-7; the match to TRBD2 covers 10 bases. V was pared by 1 base and J by 9 bases, with 6 bases of the junction left unmatched. CDR1 is MDHEN, CDR2 SYDVKM, per germline. The CDR3 consists of 14 residues. The CDR3 loop reads CASSLSTSGIGQYF. In DNA form, the CDR3 reads TGTGCCAGCAGTTTATCTACTAGCGGGATCGGGCAGTACTTC. Variable domain in full (rest from reference TRBV28 and TRBJ2-7): DVKVTQSSRYLVKRTGEKVFLECVQDMDHENMFWYRQDPGLGLRLIYFSYDVKMKEKGDIPEGYSVSREKKERFSLILESASTNQTSMYLCASSLSTSGIGQYFGPGTRLTVT.

The chain has TRBV7-6 and TRBJ1-1; weak D call: TRBD1 (6 bases). Germline loops: CDR1 SGHVS, CDR2 FNYEAQ. Trimming removed 4 bases from V and 1 base from J, with 10 bases in between. The CDR3 is 14 amino acids. CDR3 protein: CASSSWTANTEAFF. The DNA of the CDR3 is TGTGCCAGCAGCTCCTGGACAGCGAACACTGAAGCTTTCTTT.

The chain couples TRBV19 to TRBJ2-5; 10 positions match TRBD2. There are 14 residues in the CDR3. Germline V gene data show CDR1 as LNHDA and CDR2 as SQIVND (reference sequence). V dropped 5 bases and J dropped 5; count of bases not matched to a gene: 5. The chain's CDR3 is CASSPSSGGETQYF. The CDR3 coding sequence is TGTGCCAGTAGTCCCTCTAGCGGGGGTGAGACCCAGTACTTC.

The chain recombines TRBV6-1 with TRBJ2-3; D unclear. Germline V gives CDR1 MNHNS, CDR2 SASEGT. V gave up 7 bases and J gave up 0 bases, with 11 bases separating them. CDR3 length: 14 residues. CDR3 in amino acids: CASKIGGSTDTQYF. The CDR3 DNA reads TGTGCCAGCAAAATCGGCGGTAGCACAGATACGCAGTATTTT.

The rearrangement joins TRBV19 to TRBJ1-2; the D is unclear. The V gene's germline CDR1 is LNHDA and CDR2 SQIVND (reference sequence). This CDR3 spans 15 amino acids. V was shortened by 2 bases and J by 5 bases, with 15 bases between the two germline ends. CDR3 residues: CASSIRAGSLYGYTF. CDR3 coding DNA: TGTGCCAGTAGTATAAGGGCAGGATCTCTTTATGGCTACACCTTC.